At least ten counts were recorded for the clone carrying this TCR beta chain. V lost 10 bases and J lost 7; bases outside the gene matches: 9. The germline gives CDR1 MNHEY, CDR2 SMNVEV (reference sequence). CDR3 length: 13 residues. Individual cDNA molecules were tagged with unique molecular identifiers. TCRdb re-derived calls from the 5' RACE reads in MiXCR, one entry per CDR3 protein. This table holds about 46,000 distinct CDR3 sequences, over 5% found once. The sample comes from a study of early T cells in non-severe SARS-CoV-2 infection. Overall study context: The sequenced material was bulk RNA from unsorted whole blood, and its chains were unpaired.

The chain carries TRBV27 and TRBJ2-7, with 11 bases lining up with TRBD1. The sequence was collected from an adult who was a healthcare worker with PCR-confirmed SARS-CoV-2 infection or an uninfected control (not recorded which). The sample here was whole blood, taken at baseline. The CDR3 nucleotides read TGTGCCAAGACGGACAGGGGGCGTAGAGAGCAGTACTTC. It translates to CAKTDRGRREQYF.